The 22 T cell receptor beta chains listed next were all sequenced from one sample in a study of shared clonotypes between healthy human individuals. Generated by immunoSEQ multiplex PCR, the TCRdb table keeps only in-frame clones and is missing some. The data contain about 1.1 million clones, approximately 75% of them seen just once; the ten biggest clones take up about 0.89%. The source material was memory CD4+ T cells from PBMCs. Subset meaning: CD45RA-negative fraction. The receptors derive from a young man in good health. Some clones in this sample may be carry-over from other donors' samples.

The chain recombines TRBV6-1 with TRBJ1-2; the match to TRBD1 covers 9 bases. V was pared by 3 bases and J by 6 bases, with 5 bases of the junction left unmatched. Germline lookup yields CDR1 MNHNS and CDR2 SASEGT. This CDR3 is built from 14 residues. CDR3 DNA: TGTGCCAGCAGTGAGCCGGACAGGGGAAATGGCTACACCTTC. Translating it yields CASSEPDRGNGYTF.

The CDR3 DNA follows: TGTGCCAGCAGCTTAGGAAGCCCGGGGAGCAATCAGCCCCAGCATTTT. This gives the protein CASSLGSPGSNQPQHF. The rearrangement joins TRBV7-2 to TRBJ1-5; no firm D call. Deletions cut 1 base from V and 1 base from J, with 11 bases between. Germline V CDR1 and CDR2: SGHTA, FQGNSA. The CDR3 is 16 amino acids.

In nucleotides, the CDR3 is TGTGCCAGCAGTTTGAGTGGGCTCTATAGCAATCAGCCCCAGCATTTT. This sequence encodes CASSLSGLYSNQPQHF. This sequence joins TRBV28 and TRBJ1-5, with unresolved D. V lost 3 bases to trimming and J lost 0 bases, with 12 bases between them. The CDR3 is made up of 16 amino acids. Germline assignment: CDR1 MDHEN and CDR2 SYDVKM. Full variable domain (remainder filled in from reference TRBV28 and TRBJ1-5): DVKVTQSSRYLVKRTGEKVFLECVQDMDHENMFWYRQDPGLGLRLIYFSYDVKMKEKGDIPEGYSVSREKKERFSLILESASTNQTSMYLCASSLSGLYSNQPQHFGDGTRLSIL.

This clone appeared a single time. The V and J genes are TRBV10-3 and TRBJ1-4, with D possibly being TRBD1 (5 bases). The germline gives CDR1 ENHRY, CDR2 SYGVKD. Trimming took 4 bases from V and 5 from J, leaving 8 bases between them. The length of the CDR3 is 13 residues. The CDR3 here is CAISGGSNEKLFF. The CDR3 DNA follows: TGTGCCATCAGTGGGGGGAGCAATGAAAAACTGTTTTTT.

Comments on this clone: The identical CDR3 is also encoded by other nucleotide sequences in the sample. V and J are TRBV2 and TRBJ2-7; 8 bases fit TRBD1. CDR1 and CDR2 (germline): SNHLY, FYNNEI. The CDR3 is 11 amino acids. Unmatched junction bases numbered 0, after V lost 8 bases and J lost 3 bases. The CDR3 bases are TGTGCCAGCGGGACAGGCTACGAGCAGTACTTC. Translating gives CASGTGYEQYF. Using reference TRBV2 and TRBJ2-7 for the parts outside the CDR3, the full variable domain is EPEVTQTPSHQVTQMGQEVILRCVPISNHLYFYWYRQILGQKVEFLVSFYNNEISEKSEIFDDQFSVERPDGSNFTLKIRSTKLEDSAMYFCASGTGYEQYFGPGTRLTVT.

As to this clone: This CDR3 is also generated by other DNA sequences in the sample. This chain's CDR3 is CASSPVRETQYF. The CDR3 DNA reads TGTGCCAGCAGCCCGGTGAGGGAGACCCAGTACTTC. J is TRBJ2-5 and V is TRBV11-2; D is uncertain. This CDR3 region has 12 residues. From germline, CDR1 is SGHAT and CDR2 FQNNGV. V was cut by 5 bases and J by 5 bases, with 9 bases left in between.

This clone was detected once. V gene TRBV30 combines with J gene TRBJ2-7; 7 nucleotides match TRBD2. J lost 4 bases, V lost 0 bases, and 9 bases had no gene match. The CDR3 loop spans 15 amino acids. In germline, CDR1 is GTSNPN, CDR2 SVGIG (reference sequence). The chain's CDR3 is CAWSVLAGVAYEQYF. The CDR3 region has the DNA TGTGCCTGGAGTGTACTGGCGGGAGTGGCGTACGAGCAGTACTTC.

The chain combines TRBV28 with TRBJ2-5; TRBD1 matches 8 bases. The CDR3 has 13 residues. Germline V gene lookup returns CDR1 MDHEN and CDR2 SYDVKM. V gave up 7 bases and J gave up 7 bases; unmatched junction bases: 8. CDR3 sequence reads: CASTIQQGGTQYF. CDR3 in DNA: TGTGCCAGCACAATCCAACAGGGGGGGACCCAGTACTTC.

The rearrangement links TRBV5-4 to TRBJ2-7; 12 nucleotides match TRBD2. The CDR3 length is 16 residues. Per the germline V gene, CDR1 is SGHNT and CDR2 is YYREEE (reference sequence). Unmatched junction bases numbered 10, after V lost 3 bases and J lost 6 bases. CDR3 amino acids: CASSSASGRALGEQYF. CDR3 DNA: TGTGCCAGCAGCTCCGCTAGCGGGAGGGCCCTCGGCGAGCAGTACTTC.

The rearrangement links TRBV11-2 to TRBJ2-1; no clear D gene. Germline values: CDR1 SGHAT, CDR2 FQNNGV. The V and J ends lost 5 bases and 7 bases respectively, with 12 bases between them. This CDR3 spans 13 amino acids. For the CDR3, the DNA is TGTGCCAGCAGCCCCGAACGGGTTAATGAGCAGTTCTTC. Translating gives CASSPERVNEQFF.

The V call is TRBV10-3, the J call TRBJ1-3; 7 positions match TRBD1. The germline V gene has CDR1 ENHRY and CDR2 SYGVKD. CDR3 length equals 15 residues. J lost 0 bases, V lost 10 bases, and 9 bases had no gene match. The CDR3 spells CASEGQILSGNTIYF. CDR3 bases: TGTGCCAGCGAGGGACAGATTCTCTCTGGAAACACCATATATTTT.

The chain combines TRBV6-6 with TRBJ2-6; D is perhaps TRBD1 (5 bases). CDR3 length equals 15 residues. Looked up from germline, CDR1 is MNHNY and CDR2 is SVGAGI (reference sequence). V was clipped by 6 bases and J by 0 bases, with 9 bases between them. CDR3 region: CASRTVSSGANVLTF. The CDR3 region has the DNA TGTGCCAGCAGGACAGTGAGCTCTGGGGCCAACGTCCTGACTTTC.

A note on this clone: Different DNA sequences within this sample yield the same CDR3. The J gene is TRBJ1-1, the V gene TRBV30, with TRBD1 matching over 10 bases. The CDR3 length is 13 residues. J was trimmed by 5 bases and V by 1 base; bases with no gene match: 1. CDR1 and CDR2 (germline): GTSNPN, SVGIG (reference sequence). This CDR3 is CAWSGTGGTEAFF. The CDR3 DNA reads as TGTGCCTGGAGTGGGACAGGGGGTACTGAAGCTTTCTTT.

V gene TRBV14 combines with J gene TRBJ2-5, with D perhaps TRBD2 (6 bases). Germline V gene sequence: CDR1 SGHDN, CDR2 FVKESK. This CDR3 contains 20 residues. Trimming cost V 1 base and J 5 bases, with 29 bases left between them. The CDR3 DNA reads as TGTGCCAGCAGCCAAGGGACCCGGGGGAGCCGGGAATACTACCCTGAGACCCAGTACTTC. It translates to CASSQGTRGSREYYPETQYF.

The chain is built from TRBV19 and TRBJ2-3; 8 bases line up with TRBD2. The J segment lost 11 bases and the V segment lost 3 bases, leaving 13 bases of the junction unmatched. Germline-derived CDR1 and CDR2 are LNHDA and SQIVND (reference sequence). CDR3 length: 15 residues. The CDR3 nucleotides are TGTGCCAGTAGTATCCCCGGCGGACCCGGGGGGGTGCAGTATTTT. Translated, it gives CASSIPGGPGGVQYF.

This clone was found a few times. This chain links TRBV11-2 with TRBJ1-3; D might be TRBD1 (5 bases). There are 16 residues in the CDR3. V shed 5 bases and J shed 3 bases, with 17 bases lying between them. Germline CDR1 reads SGHAT; CDR2 reads FQNNGV. This CDR3 reads CASSLTGGTYGNTIYF. Here the CDR3 DNA reads TGTGCCAGCAGCCTCACGGGGGGGACCTATGGAAACACCATATATTTT.

V is TRBV7-2 and J is TRBJ2-1; 8 bases are shared with TRBD2. Trimming removed 6 bases from V and 3 bases from J; junction bases left unmatched: 7. The germline gives CDR1 SGHTA, CDR2 FQGNSA. The CDR3 loop spans 15 amino acids. The DNA of the CDR3 is TGTGCCAGCAGGTCGAGCGGGAGCATCTACAATGAGCAGTTCTTC. Translating it yields CASRSSGSIYNEQFF.

This clone was counted once. This rearrangement joins TRBV2 to TRBJ2-7; D is unresolved. The germline V and J ends were trimmed by 7 bases and 3 bases, with 13 bases remaining between them. Germline V gene sequence: CDR1 SNHLY, CDR2 FYNNEI. The CDR3 covers 13 residues. The CDR3 nucleotides are TGTGCCAGCACCCAATATCTTGGCTACGAGCAGTACTTC. It codes for CASTQYLGYEQYF.

V gene TRBV7-8 combines with J gene TRBJ2-2; unclear D gene. Trimming shortened V by 1 base and J by 8 bases, and 11 bases separated the two germline ends. This CDR3 is 14 amino acids long. CDR1 is SGHVS and CDR2 is FQNEAQ in the germline V gene. CDR3: CASSLGATIGELFF. CDR3 DNA sequence: TGTGCCAGCAGCTTAGGGGCCACCATTGGGGAGCTGTTTTTT.

The rearrangement joins TRBV7-2 to TRBJ1-1; D might be TRBD1 (6 bases). Between the trimmed V and J ends, which lost 5 bases and 1 base, there was a span of 14 bases. The CDR3 spans 15 residues. In germline, CDR1 is SGHTA, CDR2 FQGNSA. The CDR3 DNA is TGTGCCAGCAGCCCACCAGGGACAAAGAACACTGAAGCTTTCTTT. This gives the protein CASSPPGTKNTEAFF. Full variable domain (missing parts from reference TRBV7-2 and TRBJ1-1): GAGVSQSPSNKVTEKGKDVELRCDPISGHTALYWYRQSLGQGLEFLIYFQGNSAPDKSGLPSDRFSAERTGGSVSTLTIQRTQQEDSAVYLCASSPPGTKNTEAFFGQGTRLTVV.

The J gene is TRBJ1-2, the V gene TRBV6-5, with TRBD1 identical over 7 bases. CDR1 and CDR2 (germline): MNHEY, SVGAGI. The trim removed 4 bases at V and 8 bases at J, leaving 10 bases unmatched. The CDR3 extends over 14 amino acids. CDR3 nucleotide sequence: TGTGCCAGCAGTTCGAGACCAGGACAGGAAGGCTACACCTTC. It encodes CASSSRPGQEGYTF.

This clone occurred a few times. The chain is built from TRBV2 and TRBJ2-7, with D possibly TRBD1 on 6 matching bases. Deletions cut 8 bases from V and 1 base from J, with 9 bases between. This CDR3 is 12 amino acids long. Germline lookup yields CDR1 SNHLY and CDR2 FYNNEI. CDR3 protein: CASHRDSYEQYF. CDR3 DNA sequence: TGTGCCAGCCACAGGGATTCCTACGAGCAGTACTTC.